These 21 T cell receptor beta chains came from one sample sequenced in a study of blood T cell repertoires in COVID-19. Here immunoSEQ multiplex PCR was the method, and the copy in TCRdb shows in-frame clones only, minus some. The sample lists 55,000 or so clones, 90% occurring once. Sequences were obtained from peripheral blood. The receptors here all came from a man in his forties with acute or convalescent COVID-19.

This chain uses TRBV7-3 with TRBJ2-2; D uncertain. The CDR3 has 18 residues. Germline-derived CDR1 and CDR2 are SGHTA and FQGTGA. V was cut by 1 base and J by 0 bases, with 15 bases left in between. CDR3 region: CASSLIPDLYANTGELFF. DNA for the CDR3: TGTGCCAGCAGCTTAATTCCTGACTTATATGCGAACACCGGGGAGCTGTTTTTT.

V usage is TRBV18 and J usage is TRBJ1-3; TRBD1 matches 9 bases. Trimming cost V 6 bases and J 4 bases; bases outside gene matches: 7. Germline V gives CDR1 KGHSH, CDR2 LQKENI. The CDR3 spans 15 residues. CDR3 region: CASSPGTGRGNTIYF. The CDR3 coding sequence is TGTGCCAGCTCGCCCGGGACAGGGAGAGGAAACACCATATATTTT. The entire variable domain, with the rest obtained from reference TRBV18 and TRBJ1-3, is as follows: NAGVMQNPRHLVRRRGQEARLRCSPMKGHSHVYWYRQLPEEGLKFMVYLQKENIIDESGMPKERFSAEFPKEGPSILRIQQVVRGDSAAYFCASSPGTGRGNTIYFGEGSWLTVV.

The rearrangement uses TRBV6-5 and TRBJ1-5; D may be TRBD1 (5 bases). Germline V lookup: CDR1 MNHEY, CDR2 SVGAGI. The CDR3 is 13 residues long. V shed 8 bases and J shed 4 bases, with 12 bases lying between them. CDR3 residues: CASQGISNQPQHF. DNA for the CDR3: TGTGCCAGCCAGGGTATATCAAATCAGCCCCAGCATTTT.

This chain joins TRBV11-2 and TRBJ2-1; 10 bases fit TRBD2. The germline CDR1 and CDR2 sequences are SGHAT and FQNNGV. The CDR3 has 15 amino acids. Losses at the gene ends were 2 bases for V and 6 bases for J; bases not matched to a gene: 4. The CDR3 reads CASSLSRTSGNEQFF. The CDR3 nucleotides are TGTGCCAGCAGCTTATCGAGGACTAGCGGCAATGAGCAGTTCTTC.

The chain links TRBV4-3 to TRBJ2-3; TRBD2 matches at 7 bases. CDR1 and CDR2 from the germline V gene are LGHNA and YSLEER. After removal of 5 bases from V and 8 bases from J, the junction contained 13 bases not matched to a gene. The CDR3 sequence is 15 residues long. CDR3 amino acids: CASSDRLVGGGTQYF. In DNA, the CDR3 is TGCGCCAGCAGCGATCGACTAGTGGGGGGGGGTACGCAGTATTTT.

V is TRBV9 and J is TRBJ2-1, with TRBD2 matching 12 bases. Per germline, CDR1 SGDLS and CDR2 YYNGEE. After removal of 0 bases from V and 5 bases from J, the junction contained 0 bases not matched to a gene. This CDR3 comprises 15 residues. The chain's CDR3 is CASSVGTSGDNEQFF. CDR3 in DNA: TGTGCCAGCAGCGTAGGGACTAGCGGGGACAATGAGCAGTTCTTC.

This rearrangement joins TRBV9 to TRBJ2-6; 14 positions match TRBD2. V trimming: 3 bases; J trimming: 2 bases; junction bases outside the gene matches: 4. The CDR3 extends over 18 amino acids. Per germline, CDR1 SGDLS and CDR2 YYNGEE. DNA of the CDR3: TGTGCCAGCAGCGAGATGGGACTAGCGGGAGCTGGGGCCAACGTCCTGACTTTC. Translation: CASSEMGLAGAGANVLTF.

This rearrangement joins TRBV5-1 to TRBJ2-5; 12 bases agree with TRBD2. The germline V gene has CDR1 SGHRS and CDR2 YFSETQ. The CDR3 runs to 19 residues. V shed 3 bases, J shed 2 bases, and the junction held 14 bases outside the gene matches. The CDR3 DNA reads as TGCGCCAGCAGCTGGGGCGGGACTAGCGGGCGTCAACTACAAGAGACCCAGTACTTC. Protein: CASSWGGTSGRQLQETQYF. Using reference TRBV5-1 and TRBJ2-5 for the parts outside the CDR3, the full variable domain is KAGVTQTPRYLIKTRGQQVTLSCSPISGHRSVSWYQQTPGQGLQFLFEYFSETQRNKGNFPGRFSGRQFSNSRSEMNVSTLELGDSALYLCASSWGGTSGRQLQETQYFGPGTRLLVL.

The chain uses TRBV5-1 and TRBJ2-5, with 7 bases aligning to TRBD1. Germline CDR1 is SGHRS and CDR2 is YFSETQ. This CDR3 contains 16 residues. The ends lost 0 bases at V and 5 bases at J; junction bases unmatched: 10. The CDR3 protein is CASSLGTGQYGETQYF. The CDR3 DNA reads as TGCGCCAGCAGCTTGGGGACAGGACAATATGGGGAGACCCAGTACTTC.

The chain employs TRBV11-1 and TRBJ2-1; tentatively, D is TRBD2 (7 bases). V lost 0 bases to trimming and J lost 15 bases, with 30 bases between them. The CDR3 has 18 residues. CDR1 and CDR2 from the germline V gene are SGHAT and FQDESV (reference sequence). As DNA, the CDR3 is TGTGCCAGCAGCTTAGCCCGGGGGGCAGGTATTAGCGGGCACTCCGGGTTCTTC. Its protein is CASSLARGAGISGHSGFF. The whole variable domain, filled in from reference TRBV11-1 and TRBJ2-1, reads EAEVAQSPRYKITEKSQAVAFWCDPISGHATLYWYRQILGQGPELLVQFQDESVVDDSQLPKDRFSAERLKGVDSTLKIQPAELGDSAMYLCASSLARGAGISGHSGFFGPGTRLTVL.

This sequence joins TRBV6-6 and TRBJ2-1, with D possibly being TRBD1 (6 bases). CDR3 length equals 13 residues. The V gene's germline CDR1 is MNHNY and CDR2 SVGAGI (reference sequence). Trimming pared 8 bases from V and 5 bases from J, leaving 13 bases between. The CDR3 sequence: CASFETGNNEQFF. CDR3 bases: TGTGCCAGCTTTGAGACAGGAAACAATGAGCAGTTCTTC.

CDR3 protein: CATSDLGQDKPQHF. CDR3 sequence (DNA): TGTGCCACCAGTGACCTGGGACAGGACAAGCCCCAGCATTTT. The chain combines TRBV24-1 with TRBJ1-5; 8 bases map to TRBD1. CDR3 size: 14 residues. Germline V gene data show CDR1 as KGHDR and CDR2 as SFDVKD. V lost 4 bases and J lost 8; bases outside the gene matches: 6.

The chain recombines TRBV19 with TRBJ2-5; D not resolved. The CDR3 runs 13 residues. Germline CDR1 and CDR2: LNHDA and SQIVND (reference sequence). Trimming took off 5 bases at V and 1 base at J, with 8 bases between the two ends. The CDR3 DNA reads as TGTGCCAGTAGTGCAGGAATCCAAGAGACCCAGTACTTC. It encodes CASSAGIQETQYF.

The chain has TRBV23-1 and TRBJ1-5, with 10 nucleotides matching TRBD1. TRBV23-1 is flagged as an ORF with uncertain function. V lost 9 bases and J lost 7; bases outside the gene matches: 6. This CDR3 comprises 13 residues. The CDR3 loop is CARETGGGQPQHF. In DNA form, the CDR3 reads TGCGCCAGGGAGACAGGGGGCGGACAGCCCCAGCATTTT.

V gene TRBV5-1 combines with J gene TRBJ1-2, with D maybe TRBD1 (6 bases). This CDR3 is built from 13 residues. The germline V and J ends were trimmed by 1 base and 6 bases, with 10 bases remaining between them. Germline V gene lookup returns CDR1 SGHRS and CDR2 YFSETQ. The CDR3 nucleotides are TGCGCCAGCAGCTTGCCAGGGGTCGATGGCTACACCTTC. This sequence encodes CASSLPGVDGYTF.

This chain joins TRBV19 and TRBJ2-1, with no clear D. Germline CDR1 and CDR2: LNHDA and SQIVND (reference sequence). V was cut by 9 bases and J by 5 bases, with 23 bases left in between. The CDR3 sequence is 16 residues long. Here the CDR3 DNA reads TGTGCCAGCCACCCTTCTTATTCGACACCAAACAATGAGCAGTTCTTC. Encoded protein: CASHPSYSTPNNEQFF.

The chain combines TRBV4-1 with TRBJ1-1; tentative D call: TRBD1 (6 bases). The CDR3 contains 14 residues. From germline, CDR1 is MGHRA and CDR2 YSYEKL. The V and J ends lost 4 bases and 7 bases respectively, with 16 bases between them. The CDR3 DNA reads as TGCGCCAGCAGCCGCCCAGGGGTGGGTAATGAAGCTTTCTTT. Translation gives CASSRPGVGNEAFF.

The CDR3 DNA reads TGCGCCAGCAGCGCCCCCGGGGAGGAGACCCAGTACTTC. This sequence encodes CASSAPGEETQYF. This chain connects TRBV5-1 to TRBJ2-5; D may be TRBD2 (5 bases). This CDR3 has 13 residues. The germline gives CDR1 SGHRS, CDR2 YFSETQ. Trimming took off 4 bases at V and 5 bases at J, with 12 bases between the two ends.

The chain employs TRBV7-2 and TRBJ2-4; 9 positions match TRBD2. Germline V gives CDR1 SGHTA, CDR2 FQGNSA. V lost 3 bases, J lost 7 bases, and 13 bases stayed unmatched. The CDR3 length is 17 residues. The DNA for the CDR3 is TGTGCCAGCAGCTTTTTTAGCGGGAGTTGGGGTGGGAACATTCAGTACTTC. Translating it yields CASSFFSGSWGGNIQYF.

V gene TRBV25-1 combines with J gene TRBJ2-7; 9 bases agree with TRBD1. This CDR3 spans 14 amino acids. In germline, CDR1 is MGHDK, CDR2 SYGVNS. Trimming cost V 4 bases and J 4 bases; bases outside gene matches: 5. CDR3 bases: TGTGCCAGCAGTGGGGGACAGGGAATTTACGAGCAGTACTTC. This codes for CASSGGQGIYEQYF.

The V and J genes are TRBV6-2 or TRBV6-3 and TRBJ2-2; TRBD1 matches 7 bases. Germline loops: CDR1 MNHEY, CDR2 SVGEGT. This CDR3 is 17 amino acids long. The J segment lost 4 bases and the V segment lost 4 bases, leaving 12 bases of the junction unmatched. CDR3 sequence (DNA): TGTGCCAGCAGTTCCCCCCGGGACAGTTTCGGCACCGGGGAGCTGTTTTTT. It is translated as CASSSPRDSFGTGELFF.